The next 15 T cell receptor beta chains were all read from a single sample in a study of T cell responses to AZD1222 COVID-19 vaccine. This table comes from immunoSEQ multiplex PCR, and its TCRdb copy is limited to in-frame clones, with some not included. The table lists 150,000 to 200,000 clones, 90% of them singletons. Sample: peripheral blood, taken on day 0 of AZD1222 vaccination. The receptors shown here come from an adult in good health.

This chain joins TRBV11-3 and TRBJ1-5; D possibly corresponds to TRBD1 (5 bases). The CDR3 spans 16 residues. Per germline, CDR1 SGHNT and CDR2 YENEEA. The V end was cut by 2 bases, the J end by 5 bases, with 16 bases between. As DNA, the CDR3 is TGTGCCAGCAGCTTAACGGTCTGGGGGATGCATCAGCCCCAGCATTTT. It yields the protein CASSLTVWGMHQPQHF.

In DNA form, the CDR3 reads TGTGCCAGCAGCAGGCGGCTGGGGATAGGCGAGCAGTACTTC. Encoded protein: CASSRRLGIGEQYF. The chain couples TRBV7-9 to TRBJ2-7; D call uncertain. The germline V and J ends were trimmed by 5 bases and 6 bases, with 17 bases remaining between them. Germline loops: CDR1 SEHNR, CDR2 FQNEAQ (reference sequence). The CDR3 covers 14 residues.

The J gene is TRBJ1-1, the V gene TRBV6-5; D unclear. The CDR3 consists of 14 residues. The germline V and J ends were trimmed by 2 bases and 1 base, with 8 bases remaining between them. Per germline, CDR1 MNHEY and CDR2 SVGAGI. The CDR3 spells CASSYAGSNTEAFF. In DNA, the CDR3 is TGTGCCAGCAGTTACGCCGGATCGAACACTGAAGCTTTCTTT.

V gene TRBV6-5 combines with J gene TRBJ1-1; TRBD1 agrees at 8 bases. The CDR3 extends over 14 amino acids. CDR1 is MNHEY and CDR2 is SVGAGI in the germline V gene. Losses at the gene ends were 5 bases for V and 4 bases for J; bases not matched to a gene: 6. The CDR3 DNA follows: TGTGCCAGCAGTCCTCGGACAGGGACCACTGAAGCTTTCTTT. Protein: CASSPRTGTTEAFF.

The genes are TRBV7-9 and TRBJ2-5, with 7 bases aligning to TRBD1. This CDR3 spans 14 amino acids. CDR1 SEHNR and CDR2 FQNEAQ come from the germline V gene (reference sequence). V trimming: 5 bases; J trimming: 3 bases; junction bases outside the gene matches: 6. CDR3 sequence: CASSEDRSEETQYF. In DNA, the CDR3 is TGTGCCAGCAGCGAGGACAGGAGCGAAGAGACCCAGTACTTC.

The CDR3: CASIKGGRGIPYEQYF. The CDR3 nucleotides read TGTGCCAGCATCAAGGGGGGCAGGGGGATTCCCTACGAGCAGTACTTC. This chain links TRBV7-8 with TRBJ2-7; a possible D gene is TRBD1 (7 bases). The V end was cut by 7 bases, the J end by 2 bases, with 21 bases between. This CDR3 is built from 16 residues. CDR1 is SGHVS and CDR2 is FQNEAQ in the germline V gene. Based on the CDR3 plus reference TRBV7-8 and TRBJ2-7, the full variable domain is GAGVSQSPRYKVAKRGQDVALRCDPISGHVSLFWYQQALGQGPEFLTYFQNEAQLDKSGLPSDRFFAERPEGSVSTLKIQRTQQEDSAVYLCASIKGGRGIPYEQYFGPGTRLTVT.

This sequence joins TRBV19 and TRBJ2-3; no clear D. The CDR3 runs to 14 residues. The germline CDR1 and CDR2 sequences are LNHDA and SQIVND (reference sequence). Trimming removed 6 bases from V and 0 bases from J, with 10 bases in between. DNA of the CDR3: TGTGCCAGTAGAAGAGTGGCTAGCACAGATACGCAGTATTTT. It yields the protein CASRRVASTDTQYF.

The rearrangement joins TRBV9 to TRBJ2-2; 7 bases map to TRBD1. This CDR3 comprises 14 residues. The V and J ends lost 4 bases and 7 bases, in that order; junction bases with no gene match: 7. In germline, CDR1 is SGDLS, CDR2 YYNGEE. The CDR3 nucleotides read TGTGCCAGCAGCACCCACACAGGGGACGGGGAGCTGTTTTTT. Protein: CASSTHTGDGELFF.

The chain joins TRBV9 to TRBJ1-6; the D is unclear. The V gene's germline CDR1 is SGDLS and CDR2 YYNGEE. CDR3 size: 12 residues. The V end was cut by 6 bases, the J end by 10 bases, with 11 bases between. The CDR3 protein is CASNHPDSPLHF. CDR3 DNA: TGTGCCAGCAATCACCCCGACTCACCCCTCCACTTT.

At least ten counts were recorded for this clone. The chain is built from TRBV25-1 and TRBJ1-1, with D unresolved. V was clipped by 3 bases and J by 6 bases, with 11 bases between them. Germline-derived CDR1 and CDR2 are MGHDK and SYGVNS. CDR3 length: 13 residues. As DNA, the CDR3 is TGTGCCAGCAGTGAGCAGGCTGGTGCTGAAGCTTTCTTT. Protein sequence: CASSEQAGAEAFF.

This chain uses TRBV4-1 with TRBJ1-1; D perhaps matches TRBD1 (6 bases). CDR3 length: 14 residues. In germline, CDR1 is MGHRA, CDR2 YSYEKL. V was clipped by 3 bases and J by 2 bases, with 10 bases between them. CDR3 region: CASSHRQVNTEAFF. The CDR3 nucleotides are TGCGCCAGCAGCCACCGACAGGTAAACACTGAAGCTTTCTTT.

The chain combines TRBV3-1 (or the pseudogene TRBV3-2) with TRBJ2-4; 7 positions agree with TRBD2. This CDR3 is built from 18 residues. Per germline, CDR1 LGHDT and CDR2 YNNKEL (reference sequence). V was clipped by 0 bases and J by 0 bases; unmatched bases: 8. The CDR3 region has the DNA TGTGCCAGCAGCCAAGACGTTCGGGGGGAGGGAGCCAAAAACATTCAGTACTTC. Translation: CASSQDVRGEGAKNIQYF.

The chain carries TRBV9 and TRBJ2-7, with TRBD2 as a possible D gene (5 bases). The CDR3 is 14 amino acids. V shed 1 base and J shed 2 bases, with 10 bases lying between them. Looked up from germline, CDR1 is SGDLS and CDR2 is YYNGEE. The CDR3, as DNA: TGTGCCAGCAGCGTAAGAGGGATCCCCTACGAGCAGTACTTC. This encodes CASSVRGIPYEQYF.

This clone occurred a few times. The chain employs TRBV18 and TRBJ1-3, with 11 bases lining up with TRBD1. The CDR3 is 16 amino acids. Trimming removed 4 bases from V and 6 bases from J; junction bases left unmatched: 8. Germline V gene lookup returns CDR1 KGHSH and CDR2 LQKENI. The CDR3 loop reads CASSRGGQGAENTIYF. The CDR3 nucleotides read TGTGCCAGCTCACGAGGAGGACAGGGGGCCGAAAACACCATATATTTT.

CDR3 sequence: CASSMGDSNQPQHF. Written as DNA, the CDR3 is TGTGCCAGTAGTATGGGGGATAGCAATCAGCCCCAGCATTTT. J is TRBJ1-5 and V is TRBV19; perhaps TRBD1 as D (5 bases). Trimming took off 3 bases at V and 0 bases at J, with 6 bases between the two ends. The CDR3 runs 14 residues. CDR1 LNHDA and CDR2 SQIVND come from the germline V gene (reference sequence).